This TCR beta chain was sequenced during a study of T cell responses to AZD1222 COVID-19 vaccine (dated by TCRdb to 2020 to 2022). Some background on the complete study: AZD1222 recipients with second doses at about 4 weeks or about 12 weeks were pooled, because spike-specific TCR depth and breadth did not differ between schedules. TCR sequencing was performed for fewer than 250 trial participants, of whom 207 were given two doses of AZD1222 and about 25 were given two doses of MenACWY control vaccine. Trial participants were enrolled by age into subgroups of 18-55, 56-69 and 70-plus years, and around 150, 28 and 57 TCR-sequenced participants, respectively, were included in these subgroups.

Points on this clone: Its target antigen remains unknown. The record has no base qualities; no much larger clone is one base away.

Broad study findings and their caveats: The whole spike protein was spanned by vaccine-associated CD4 TCRs, and dominant responses were seen in regions 160-218 and 743-854. After two AZD1222 doses, both the breadth and the depth of spike-specific TCRs were significantly higher than at day 0 and than in MenACWY recipients. Conclusions about previously exposed vaccinees are limited because only five to seven AZD1222 recipients were SARS-CoV-2 seropositive at baseline. In the small 56-69-year group, the increase in depth fell short of significance, most likely because of low power. Participants were mostly white British and included more females than males, and it was suggested by the authors that clonal diversity may have been underestimated. No day 14 peak-response samples were available, so repertoires were characterized only after the peak T cell response. Reportedly, almost half of the unique spike-specific TCRs recognized epitopes lying outside the regions that are mutated in the B.1.351 and B.1.1.7 variants.

Reading from cysteine to phenylalanine, the CDR3 counts 10 amino acids. Only the CDR3 part of the read is kept: 30 bases, read in frame from the first base. V is pared back by 6 bases and J by 11 bases, with 13 bases lying between the germline termini. CDR1 and CDR2 (SQVTM, ANQGSEA) derive from the germline V gene. Sample time point, as interpreted from the label and publication: baseline before first vaccination. Vaccinee samples came from UK trials COV001 and COV002, including a single-blind randomized controlled phase 2/3 trial of AZD1222 (ChAdOx1 nCoV-19) in healthy adults. For TCRbeta chain sequencing, PBMC samples from trial participants were taken at day 0 and at day 28 after the second dose. The CDR3 regions of human TCRbeta chains were subjected to immunosequencing. The authors processed their data as follows. TCRs in the repertoires were matched against a reference library of SARS-CoV-2-specific TCRs that had been generated with the MIRA antigen-specificity platform. Breadth meant the fraction of unique TCRs that were SARS-CoV-2-associated, whereas depth meant the fraction of total T cells that were SARS-CoV-2-associated. Using the MIRA data, each spike-specific TCR was assigned both to the spike region to which the TCR was reactive and to a CD4 or CD8 class. Log10-transformed breadth and depth values were compared by one-way ANOVA with Sidak's multiple comparisons tests. Entries here come from immuneACCESS through TCRdb and include only in-frame sequences with V and J called. Some clones fail to appear in such tables; in the studies checked, an unresolved V gene covers under half of the shortfall, and the cause of the remainder is unknown. V, J and clone size are those of that table, while D and trimming were read from the DNA. In this sample the table shows some 190,000 clones, around 88% of which occur a single time. Of the sample, around 8% is held by the ten largest clones.

The chain is encoded by TRBV29-1 joined to TRBJ1-1, with the identity of the D gene unclear. Specimen: peripheral blood, collected on day 0 of AZD1222 vaccination. The source is an adult in good health. The DNA sequence is TGCAGCGTCATCTCCGTAGGGGCTTTCTTT. This translates into CSVISVGAFF.